Here is one T cell receptor (beta chain) with its context. The record originates from a study of blood T cell repertoires in COVID-19. On the study more broadly: COVID-19 samples from acute and convalescent phases originated in the United States, Italy and Spain. Nucleic acid was either cDNA or gDNA, and it came from T cells, B-cell-depleted T cells, or PBMCs.

The CDR3 has 12 residues. Trimming stripped 8 bases from V and 2 bases from J, with 10 bases between. Germline V CDR1 and CDR2: MNHEY, SVGAGI. As handled by the study authors: Nucleated cell number was recorded as an estimate derived from reference gene primer amplification. Assay used: immunoSEQ multiplex PCR; TCRdb lists only in-frame clones, some missing. V, J and clone size were drawn from that table, and D and trimming were deduced from the DNA. The data show 250,000 to 300,000 clones, with over 75% seen just once and 4.5% to 6% held by the top ten. The material sequenced was peripheral blood. The chain recombines TRBV6-5 with TRBJ2-7, with D uncertain. The TCR was taken from a man between 50 and 59 years old with active or convalescent COVID-19. The CDR3 DNA is TGTGCCAGCTCAAGCTTAGCCTACGAGCAGTACTTC. This gives the protein CASSSLAYEQYF.